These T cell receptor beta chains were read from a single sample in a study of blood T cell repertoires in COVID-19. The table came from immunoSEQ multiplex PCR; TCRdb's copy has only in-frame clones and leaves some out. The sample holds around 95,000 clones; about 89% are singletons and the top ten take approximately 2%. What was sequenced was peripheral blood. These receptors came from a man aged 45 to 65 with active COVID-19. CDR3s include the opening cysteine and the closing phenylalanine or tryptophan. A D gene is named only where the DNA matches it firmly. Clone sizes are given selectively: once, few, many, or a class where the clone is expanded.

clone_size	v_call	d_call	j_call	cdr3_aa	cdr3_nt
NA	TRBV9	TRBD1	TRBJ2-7	CASSVGGTGAYEQYF	TGTGCCAGCAGCGTAGGAGGGACAGGGGCCTACGAGCAGTACTTC
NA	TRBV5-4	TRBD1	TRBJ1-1	CASSPRQGATEAFF	TGTGCCAGCAGCCCGAGACAGGGGGCCACTGAAGCTTTCTTT
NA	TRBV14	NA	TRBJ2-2	CASSQFWTAASGELFF	TGTGCCAGCAGCCAGTTCTGGACAGCAGCTTCCGGGGAGCTGTTTTTT
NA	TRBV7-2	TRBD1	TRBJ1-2	CASSSGQVYGYTF	TGTGCCAGCAGCTCCGGACAGGTCTATGGCTACACCTTC
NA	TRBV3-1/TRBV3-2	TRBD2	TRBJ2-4	CASSRTSGAKNIQYF	TGTGCCAGCAGCCGAACTAGCGGGGCCAAAAACATTCAGTACTTC
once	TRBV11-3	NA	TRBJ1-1	CASSLTTVNTEAFF	TGTGCCAGCAGCCTCACGACAGTGAACACTGAAGCTTTCTTT
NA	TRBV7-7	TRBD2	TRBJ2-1	CASSLGTSGRTNEQFF	TGTGCCAGCAGCTTAGGGACTAGCGGGAGGACTAATGAGCAGTTCTTC
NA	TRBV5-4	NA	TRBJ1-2	CASSLWGGKGYTF	TGTGCCAGCAGCTTGTGGGGAGGGAAAGGCTACACCTTC
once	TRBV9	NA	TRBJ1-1	CASSVEPGLNTEAFF	TGTGCCAGCAGCGTAGAACCAGGGCTGAACACTGAAGCTTTCTTT
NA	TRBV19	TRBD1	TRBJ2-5	CASSRTGGGETQYF	TGTGCCAGTAGTAGAACAGGGGGAGGTGAGACCCAGTACTTC
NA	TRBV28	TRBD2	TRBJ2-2	CASSFLAGPGELFF	TGTGCCAGCAGTTTTTTAGCGGGGCCCGGGGAGCTGTTTTTT
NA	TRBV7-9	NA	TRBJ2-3	CASIAGSSTDTQYF	TGTGCCAGCATTGCGGGATCTAGCACAGATACGCAGTATTTT
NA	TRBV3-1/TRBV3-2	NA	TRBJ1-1	CASSQDGGGTEAFF	TGTGCCAGCAGCCAAGATGGGGGGGGCACTGAAGCTTTCTTT
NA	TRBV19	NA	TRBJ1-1	CASGNTEAFF	TGTGCCAGCGGGAACACTGAAGCTTTCTTT
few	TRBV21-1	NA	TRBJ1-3	CASSKFGRGNTIYF	NA
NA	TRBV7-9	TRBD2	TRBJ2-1	CASSPRAGVGNNEQFF	TGTGCCAGCAGCCCGCGAGCGGGAGTAGGAAACAATGAGCAGTTCTTC
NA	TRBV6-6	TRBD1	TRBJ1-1	CASSPRPRGFGTEAFF	TGTGCCAGCAGTCCTAGGCCCAGGGGGTTTGGCACTGAAGCTTTCTTT
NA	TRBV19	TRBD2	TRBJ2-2	CASSPSGLAGGQTGELFF	TGTGCCAGTAGTCCCTCCGGCCTAGCGGGAGGGCAAACCGGGGAGCTGTTTTTT
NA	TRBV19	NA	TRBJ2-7	CASSPRGGGAYEQYF	TGTGCCAGTAGTCCCAGAGGAGGGGGGGCCTACGAGCAGTACTTC
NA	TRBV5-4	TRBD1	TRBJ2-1	CASSFGDRGCNDEQFF	TGTGCCAGCAGCTTCGGGGACAGGGGGTGTAATGATGAGCAGTTCTTC
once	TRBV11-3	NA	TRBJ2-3	CASSIGSYTDTQYF	TGTGCCAGCAGCATAGGTTCTTACACAGATACGCAGTATTTT
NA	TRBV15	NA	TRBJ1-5	CATSREFPGGGNQPQHF	TGTGCCACCAGCAGAGAATTCCCGGGGGGCGGCAATCAGCCCCAGCATTTT
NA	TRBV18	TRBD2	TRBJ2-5	CASSRALAALVETQYF	TGTGCCAGCTCACGGGCACTAGCGGCCTTGGTGGAGACCCAGTACTTC
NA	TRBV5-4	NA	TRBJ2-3	CASSQRTGTDTQYF	TGTGCCAGCAGCCAAAGGACAGGCACAGATACGCAGTATTTT
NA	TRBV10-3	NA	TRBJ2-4	CAISIPGSENIQYF	TGTGCCATCAGTATACCGGGAAGTGAGAACATTCAGTACTTC
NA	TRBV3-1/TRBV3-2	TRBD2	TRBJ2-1	CASSQGAGGMNYNEQFF	TGTGCCAGCAGCCAAGGGGCGGGAGGGATGAACTACAATGAGCAGTTCTTC
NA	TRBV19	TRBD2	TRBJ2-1	CASSMTSGEVEQFF	TGTGCCAGTAGTATGACTAGCGGGGAGGTTGAGCAGTTCTTC
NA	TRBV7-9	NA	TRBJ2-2	CASSLQGPNTGELFF	TGTGCCAGCAGCTTGCAGGGGCCGAACACCGGGGAGCTGTTTTTT
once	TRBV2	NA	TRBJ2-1	CASSDDNVPGEQFF	TGTGCCAGCAGTGACGATAACGTGCCGGGTGAGCAGTTCTTC
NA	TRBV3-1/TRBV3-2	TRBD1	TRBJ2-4	CASSQEKRDREVIQYF	TGTGCCAGCAGCCAAGAGAAGAGGGACAGGGAAGTAATTCAGTACTTC
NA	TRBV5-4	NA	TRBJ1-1	CASSLVGSRTEAFF	TGTGCCAGCAGCTTGGTGGGGAGTCGCACTGAAGCTTTCTTT
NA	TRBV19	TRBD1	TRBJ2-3	CASSHRTGGKDTQYF	TGTGCCAGTAGCCATCGGACAGGGGGTAAAGATACGCAGTATTTT
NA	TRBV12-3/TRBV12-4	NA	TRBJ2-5	CASSFTAGETQYF	TGTGCCAGCAGTTTTACCGCGGGGGAGACCCAGTACTTC
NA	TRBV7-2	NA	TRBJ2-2	CASSLERRINTGELFF	TGTGCCAGCAGCTTAGAGCGGCGAATTAACACCGGGGAGCTGTTTTTT
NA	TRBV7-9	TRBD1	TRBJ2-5	CASSDDRGRVVYF	TGTGCCAGCAGCGATGACAGGGGGCGCGTGGTATACTTC
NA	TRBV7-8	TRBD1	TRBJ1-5	CASSLDRGSVSQHF	TGTGCCAGCAGTTTAGACAGGGGGTCGGTGTCCCAGCATTTT
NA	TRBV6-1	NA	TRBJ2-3	CASSEGLALTDTQYF	TGTGCCAGCAGTGAGGGTCTAGCGTTAACAGATACGCAGTATTTT
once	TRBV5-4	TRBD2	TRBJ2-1	CASSYSGRDNEQFF	TGTGCCAGCAGCTATAGCGGGAGGGACAATGAGCAGTTCTTC
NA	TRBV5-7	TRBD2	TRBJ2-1	CASSTQWRLAVNEQFF	TGTGCCAGCAGCACGCAGTGGCGTCTAGCGGTAAATGAGCAGTTCTTC
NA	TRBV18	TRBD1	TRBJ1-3	CASSLGQGGNTIYF	TGTGCCAGCTCACTCGGACAGGGCGGAAACACCATATATTTT
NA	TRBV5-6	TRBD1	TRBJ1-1	CASSTGTGGGYTEAFF	TGTGCCAGCAGCACCGGGACAGGGGGCGGTTACACTGAAGCTTTCTTT